Below are 17 T cell receptor beta chains sequenced from a single sample in a study of T cell clonality in common variable immunodeficiency. The protocol was immunoSEQ multiplex PCR, while the TCRdb copy is restricted to in-frame clones and leaves out a portion. Recorded here are 40,000 to 60,000 clones, none singletons. The sample taken for sequencing was peripheral blood mononuclear cells. These receptors were collected from a person between 18 and 75 years old in good health.

This clone was counted at least ten times. The sequence runs out 3 residues before the end of the CDR3; the remainder is reconstructed from the germline J gene. V is TRBV5-5 and J is TRBJ1-5; 9 nucleotides align to TRBD1. CDR3 length: 14 amino acids. From germline, CDR1 is SGHKS and CDR2 YYEKEE (reference sequence). J lost 7 bases, V lost 4 bases, and 6 bases had no gene match. CDR3 region: CASSLGQGYQPQHF. The covered CDR3 bases are TGTGCCAGCAGCCTAGGACAGGGGTACCAGCCC.

In its sample, this clone was seen many times. From the germline J gene comes the end of the CDR3, since the read stops 3 residues before it. V is TRBV12-3 or TRBV12-4 and J is TRBJ2-1; 9 bases map to TRBD2. With V trimmed by 2 bases and J by 3 bases, 2 bases remained unmatched. The CDR3 sequence is 15 residues long. CDR3 region: CASSLPTSGYNEQFF. The CDR3 DNA, read in part, is TGTGCCAGCAGTTTACCGACTAGCGGCTACAATGAG.

There are many counts of this clone. The read falls 3 residues short of the CDR3 end, and the missing part is taken from the germline J gene. The chain recombines TRBV20-1 with TRBJ2-7; D remains ambiguous. Germline CDR1 and CDR2: DFQATT and SNEGSKA (reference sequence). This CDR3 contains 12 residues. V was clipped by 3 bases and J by 3 bases, with 9 bases between them. The covered CDR3 bases are TGCAGTGCTAGCCTCGACATCTACGAG. Translated, it gives CSASLDIYE. The full CDR3 protein reads CSASLDIYEQYF.

This clone was observed at least ten times. The missing CDR3 end, 3 residues past where the read stops, is filled in from the germline J gene. V is TRBV28 and J is TRBJ2-5; 10 bases fit TRBD1. The ends lost 4 bases at V and 5 bases at J; junction bases unmatched: 7. There are 15 residues in the CDR3. Germline V gene sequence: CDR1 MDHEN, CDR2 SYDVKM. The CDR3 protein is CASSSPTGGEETQYF. CDR3 bases read: TGTGCCAGCAGTTCCCCGACAGGGGGCGAGGAGACC.

This clone was counted at least ten times. Incomplete CDR3 DNA: TGTGCCAGCTCACCACAGGGGGCGCGAGGGCAAAATGGC. It yields the protein CASSPQGARGQNG. The whole CDR3 sequence reads CASSPQGARGQNGYTF. V is TRBV18 and J is TRBJ1-2; 7 bases agree with TRBD1. The CDR3 end falls 3 residues outside the read, so it is completed with the germline J gene. V was clipped by 1 base and J by 6 bases; unmatched bases: 11. This CDR3 region has 16 residues. Germline V gene data show CDR1 as KGHSH and CDR2 as LQKENI.

This clone was counted a few times. Read data end 3 residues before the CDR3 end; the end is taken from the germline J gene. The J gene is TRBJ1-1, the V gene TRBV30; D uncertain. With 0 bases removed from V and 0 bases from J, the gap between germline ends came to 5 bases. CDR1 and CDR2 from the germline V gene are GTSNPN and SVGIG (reference sequence). The CDR3 has 13 amino acids. Incomplete CDR3 DNA: TGTGCCTGGAGTGTACAAGTGAACACTGAA. Translated: CAWSVQVNTE. The whole CDR3 sequence is CAWSVQVNTEAFF.

This clone came up many times. From the germline J gene comes the end of the CDR3, since the read stops 3 residues before it. The chain is built from TRBV5-1 and TRBJ1-2; possibly TRBD1 for D (6 bases). V lost 0 bases and J lost 7, with 16 bases in between. Germline V CDR1 and CDR2: SGHRS, YFSETQ. The CDR3 contains 15 residues. The DNA read from the CDR3 is TGCGCCAGCAGCTTGGGGACAGACGGTATAGGTGGC. Amino acids: CASSLGTDGIGG. Given in full, the CDR3 is CASSLGTDGIGGYTF.

This clone was counted many times. Sequencing ends 3 residues short of the CDR3 end; the germline J gene provides the rest. V gene TRBV20-1 combines with J gene TRBJ2-1; 8 bases agree with TRBD1. Germline V gene sequence: CDR1 DFQATT, CDR2 SNEGSKA (reference sequence). There are 13 residues in the CDR3. Unmatched junction bases numbered 5, after V lost 3 bases and J lost 7 bases. CDR3 bases read: TGCAGTGCTAGGTTGGACAGGGTGAATGAG. Residues: CSARLDRVNE. In full, the CDR3 is CSARLDRVNEQFF.

This clone has a count of ten or more. The read terminates 3 residues ahead of where the CDR3 ends, so the germline J gene completes it. The V gene is TRBV28, the J gene TRBJ2-7; D remains ambiguous. Germline V CDR1 and CDR2: MDHEN, SYDVKM. The CDR3 loop spans 8 amino acids. Incomplete CDR3 DNA: TGTGTAGTATACGAG. Its protein is CVVYE. The full CDR3 reads CVVYEQYF.

This clone was detected many times. One end of the junction is discordant with germline, which a read error may explain. The read comes to an end 3 residues before the CDR3 does, leaving the germline J gene to fill in the end. The chain joins TRBV19 to TRBJ1-4; 8 positions match TRBD1. The germline V gene encodes CDR1 LNHDA and CDR2 SQIVND (reference sequence). The CDR3 runs to 16 residues. CDR3 DNA (partial): TGTGCCAGTCGTATCAGGAACCAGGGGGCGAATGAAAAA. Its protein is CASRIRNQGANEK. The CDR3, in full, reads CASRIRNQGANEKLFF.

This clone has ten or more counts. The read ends 3 residues early relative to the CDR3; the germline J gene fills the gap. This chain connects TRBV10-3 to TRBJ2-7; 9 bases align to TRBD1. Germline-derived CDR1 and CDR2 are ENHRY and SYGVKD. With V trimmed by 2 bases and J by 3 bases, 8 bases remained unmatched. The CDR3 spans 16 residues. CDR3 DNA (partial): TGTGCCATCAGTGAGCCCGACAGGGGGGGGAACTACGAG. This translates into CAISEPDRGGNYE. The complete CDR3 reads CAISEPDRGGNYEQYF.

This clone was found a few times. The read ends 3 residues before the CDR3 terminus; that terminus is restored from the germline J gene. The chain uses TRBV7-9 and TRBJ1-2; TRBD1 matches 10 bases. CDR3 size: 14 residues. Germline V CDR1 and CDR2: SEHNR, FQNEAQ (reference sequence). CDR3 amino acids: CASKRQGADYDYTF. The CDR3 bases that were read are TGTGCCAGCAAGAGACAGGGGGCAGACTACGAC.

About this clone itself: The read finishes 3 residues shy of the CDR3 end, and the germline J gene is used to complete it. The rearrangement links TRBV7-8 to TRBJ2-7, with 7 bases identical to TRBD1. The CDR3 contains 14 residues. Germline CDR1 SGHVS, CDR2 FQNEAQ. Germline trimming cut 5 bases from V and 6 bases from J; bases unmatched to any gene: 10. The sequenced part of the CDR3 DNA is TGTGCCAGCAGCCGGCCCGGACAGGAAACCGAG. Encoded protein: CASSRPGQETE. The full CDR3 is CASSRPGQETEQYF.

In its sample, this clone was seen many times. The covered CDR3 bases are TGTGCCAGCAGTGACAGGGTCCCGTATGGC. This encodes CASSDRVPYG. The whole CDR3 sequence reads CASSDRVPYGYTF. This chain connects TRBV6-1 to TRBJ1-2; weak D call: TRBD1 (5 bases). The observed sequence ends 3 residues before the CDR3 terminus, with the missing tail filled in from the germline J gene. This CDR3 has 13 amino acids. The V end lost 3 bases, the J end lost 5 bases, and 10 bases lay between the germline ends. The V gene's germline CDR1 is MNHNS and CDR2 SASEGT.

This clone has a count of ten or more. Read data end 3 residues before the CDR3 end; the end is taken from the germline J gene. The chain carries TRBV20-1 and TRBJ1-6; D not certain. V lost 0 bases, J lost 5 bases, and 17 bases lay in between. The CDR3 consists of 17 residues. Germline-derived CDR1 and CDR2 are DFQATT and SNEGSKA (reference sequence). The sequenced part of the CDR3 DNA is TGCAGTGCTAGAGATGCCAACCGGGGTGTGAATAATTCACCC. It is translated as CSARDANRGVNNSP. The complete CDR3 reads CSARDANRGVNNSPLHF.

Notes on this clone: The observed sequence ends 3 residues before the CDR3 terminus, with the missing tail filled in from the germline J gene. V is TRBV6-1 and J is TRBJ2-3; 8 bases line up with TRBD1. This CDR3 has 17 residues. Germline assignment: CDR1 MNHNS and CDR2 SASEGT. This chain's CDR3 is CASSEAQARRQGKTQYF. Incomplete CDR3 DNA: TGTGCCAGCAGTGAAGCCCAGGCCAGAAGACAGGGGAAGACG.

Concerning this clone itself: The read stops 3 residues short of the end of the CDR3; the missing end is completed from the germline J gene. The chain combines TRBV7-2 with TRBJ1-3, with D unclear. Trimming took 0 bases from V and 0 from J, leaving 9 bases between them. CDR1 and CDR2 (germline): SGHTA, FQGNSA. This CDR3 contains 16 residues. The covered CDR3 bases are TGTGCCAGCAGCTTAGCCGAGGGCTACTCTGGAAACACC. Translation: CASSLAEGYSGNT. The full CDR3 protein reads CASSLAEGYSGNTIYF.